A selection of T cell receptor beta chains follows, all from one sample in a study of immune evolution from preneoplasia to lung adenocarcinoma. Clones were sequenced by immunoSEQ multiplex PCR, and TCRdb holds only the in-frame ones, with some missing. The sample shows several thousand clones, around three quarters of them seen only once. Source material: FFPE minimally invasive lung adenocarcinoma tissue. These receptors were collected from a person aged 70 to 85 with lung adenocarcinoma. Both conserved end residues are part of each CDR3. A D gene is named only where the DNA matches it firmly. Clone size appears in some rows only: once, few, many, or a class for an expanded clone.

abundance	v_gene	d_gene	j_gene	CDR3aa	CDR3nt
-	TRBV21-1	-	TRBJ2-2	CASSPTSGSPGDTGELFF	TGTGCCAGCAGCCCTACTAGCGGGAGTCCCGGGGACACCGGGGAGCTGTTTTTT
-	TRBV2	TRBD1	TRBJ2-2	CASKAETGGNTGELFF	TGTGCCAGCAAGGCCGAGACAGGGGGAAACACCGGGGAGCTGTTTTTT
-	TRBV6-5	TRBD1	TRBJ2-2	CASRYSGTVNTGELFF	TGTGCCAGCAGGTACTCCGGGACAGTTAACACCGGGGAGCTGTTTTTT
-	TRBV18	TRBD2	TRBJ2-1	CASSPGTNNEQFF	TGTGCCAGCTCACCGGGGACTAACAATGAGCAGTTCTTC
few	TRBV2	TRBD2	TRBJ2-1	CASRTGTSDHEQFF	TGTGCCAGCAGAACCGGGACTAGCGACCATGAGCAGTTCTTC
-	TRBV7-2	-	TRBJ2-3	CASSLVPTDTQYF	TGTGCCAGCAGCTTAGTACCTACAGATACGCAGTATTTT
-	TRBV21-1	-	TRBJ2-7	CASSRAGRQGALEQYF	TGTGCCAGCTCAAGGGCCGGTAGACAGGGGGCCCTCGAGCAGTACTTC
-	TRBV11-2	-	TRBJ1-2	CASSLGVTHSGYTF	TGTGCCAGCAGCTTAGGAGTCACCCACAGTGGCTACACCTTC
-	TRBV11-2	TRBD2	TRBJ2-1	CVSRLPGLVYNEQFF	TGTGTCAGCAGACTACCGGGACTAGTATACAATGAGCAGTTCTTC
once	TRBV5-1	TRBD2	TRBJ2-7	CASSLVSGLAGVKYF	TGCGCCAGCAGCTTAGTCTCAGGGCTAGCGGGGGTTAAGTACTTC
-	TRBV11-2	-	TRBJ2-1	CASSLDRLSEQFF	TGTGCCAGCAGCTTAGATCGATTAAGTGAGCAGTTCTTC
-	TRBV7-2	-	TRBJ1-1	CASSLGGANTEAFF	TGTGCCAGCAGCTTAGGGGGGGCGAACACTGAAGCTTTCTTT
-	TRBV7-2	-	TRBJ1-1	CASSQGLGTEAFF	TGTGCCAGCAGCCAGGGGTTGGGCACTGAAGCTTTCTTT
-	TRBV7-9	TRBD1	TRBJ1-2	CASSFPLTDRTRDGYTF	TGTGCCAGCAGCTTCCCACTTACGGACAGGACCCGGGATGGCTACACCTTC
-	TRBV5-1	TRBD1	TRBJ1-2	CASSVGTVESYGYTF	TGCGCCAGCAGCGTTGGGACAGTAGAGAGCTATGGCTACACCTTC
few	TRBV27	-	TRBJ1-5	CASSLKGSNQPQHF	TGTGCCAGCAGTTTAAAAGGTAGCAATCAGCCCCAGCATTTT
-	TRBV7-8	TRBD2	TRBJ2-2	CASTLLAGGVHTGELFF	TGTGCCAGCACCTTACTAGCGGGAGGGGTGCACACCGGGGAGCTGTTTTTT
once	TRBV27	TRBD2	TRBJ2-7	CASSLKFRGEGSYEQYF	TGTGCCAGCAGTTTAAAGTTCCGGGGGGAGGGATCCTACGAGCAGTACTTC
-	TRBV2	TRBD1	TRBJ1-5	CASRGQAGQPQHF	TGTGCCAGCAGGGGACAGGCGGGGCAGCCCCAGCATTTT
-	TRBV7-3	TRBD1	TRBJ2-3	CASSSRTGSGVDTQYF	TGTGCCAGCAGCTCCCGGACAGGGAGTGGTGTAGATACGCAGTATTTT
-	TRBV6-6	-	TRBJ1-4	CASKFYNSNEKLFF	TGTGCCAGCAAGTTCTACAATTCTAATGAAAAACTGTTTTTT
-	TRBV6-1	-	TRBJ1-1	CASSEYSGRLNTEAFF	TGTGCCAGCAGTGAATATTCCGGGAGATTGAACACTGAAGCTTTCTTT
once	TRBV30	-	TRBJ2-1	CAWSQEGVYNEQFF	TGTGCCTGGAGTCAAGAGGGGGTATACAATGAGCAGTTCTTC
once	TRBV6-1	-	TRBJ2-3	CASSEWRGSTDTQYF	TGTGCCAGCAGTGAATGGAGGGGTAGCACAGATACGCAGTATTTT
-	TRBV19	TRBD1	TRBJ2-6	CATRQGGSGANVLTF	TGTGCCACCAGACAGGGTGGCTCTGGGGCCAACGTCCTGACTTTC
-	TRBV10-1	TRBD2	TRBJ2-7	CASRESISGSNEQYF	TGCGCCAGCAGAGAGTCCATCAGCGGGAGTAACGAGCAGTACTTC
-	TRBV5-8	-	TRBJ2-4	CASSLVRGPKNIQYF	TGTGCCAGCAGCCTCGTGAGGGGTCCCAAAAACATTCAGTACTTC
-	TRBV29-1	TRBD1	TRBJ1-2	CSVDNRGSRGGNYGYTF	TGCAGCGTTGATAACAGGGGCTCCCGCGGGGGTAACTATGGCTACACCTTC
-	TRBV5-1	-	TRBJ1-1	CASSFSGNTEAFF	TGCGCCAGCAGCTTTTCAGGGAACACTGAAGCTTTCTTT
-	TRBV19	-	TRBJ2-7	CASSIRVLPPYEQYF	TGTGCCAGTAGTATACGGGTTTTGCCCCCCTACGAGCAGTACTTC
-	TRBV27	-	TRBJ2-7	CASSLSRVQGEQYF	TGTGCCAGCAGTTTATCCCGGGTTCAGGGTGAGCAGTACTTC
-	TRBV7-2	-	TRBJ1-3	CASSLLTGYGNTIYF	TGTGCCAGCAGCTTATTAACAGGGTACGGAAACACCATATATTTT
-	TRBV2	-	TRBJ2-3	CASRGPGDTQYF	TGTGCCAGCAGGGGCCCGGGGGATACGCAGTATTTT
-	TRBV29-1	-	TRBJ2-3	CSVESRRLDTQYF	TGCAGCGTTGAGTCAAGGCGGCTGGATACGCAGTATTTT
-	TRBV4-1	-	TRBJ2-7	CASSQDASRYEQYF	TGCGCCAGCAGCCAAGATGCTAGCAGATACGAGCAGTACTTC
large	TRBV6-5	-	TRBJ1-1	CASSYSSIPGSTEAFF	TGTGCCAGCAGTTACTCGAGTATCCCGGGGTCCACTGAAGCTTTCTTT
-	TRBV7-2	-	TRBJ2-1	CASSLARSSGPFF	TGTGCCAGCAGCTTAGCGCGTAGCAGCGGTCCGTTCTTC
-	TRBV18	TRBD2	TRBJ2-7	CASSPRPQRAGEFHEQYF	TGTGCCAGCTCACCCCGTCCTCAAAGGGCGGGAGAGTTTCACGAGCAGTACTTC
-	TRBV11-1	-	TRBJ2-1	CASSKRASEQFF	TGTGCCAGCAGTAAACGGGCGAGTGAGCAGTTCTTC